Below, 5 T cell receptor beta chains from the same sample are listed, as sequenced in a study of read filtering for tumor transcriptome and immune sequencing. From 400 to 450 ng of RNA, a library with molecular barcoded alpha/delta and beta/gamma adaptors was made. TCRdb analysed the reads with MiXCR anew, one entry per CDR3 protein. The sample yields about 54,000 distinct CDR3 sequences, over 9% seen once. Sequencing was done on a sample of a population of CD138-negative cells sorted from bone marrow. Source of these receptors: a donor over 35 with multiple myeloma.

In its sample, this clonotype was seen many times. The rearrangement links TRBV18 to TRBJ1-1; TRBD1 agrees at 7 bases. Germline assignment: CDR1 KGHSH and CDR2 LQKENI. After removal of 3 bases from V and 8 bases from J, the junction contained 12 bases not matched to a gene. The CDR3 consists of 15 residues. The CDR3 loop is CASSPWTGGEFEAFF. The CDR3 DNA follows: TGTGCCAGCTCACCTTGGACAGGCGGTGAGTTCGAAGCTTTCTTT.

Sample share makes this clonotype medium-sized (0.01 to 0.1%). The rearrangement uses TRBV20-1 and TRBJ2-2; 8 nucleotides agree with TRBD2. V gave up 4 bases and J gave up 0 bases; unmatched junction bases: 1. The CDR3 covers 14 residues. CDR1 and CDR2 from the germline V gene are DFQATT and SNEGSKA (reference sequence). The CDR3 region is CSATGLANTGELFF. The CDR3 DNA reads as TGCAGTGCTACGGGACTAGCGAACACCGGGGAGCTGTTTTTT.

This clonotype was seen many times. The chain has TRBV29-1 and TRBJ2-5; TRBD2 matches at 8 bases. Trimming took 0 bases from V and 5 from J; bases not matched to a gene: 5. The CDR3 loop spans 14 amino acids. CDR1 is SQVTM and CDR2 is ANQGSEA in the germline V gene. Here the CDR3 reads CSVEDPPGGETQYF. Written as DNA, the CDR3 is TGCAGCGTTGAAGATCCTCCGGGGGGGGAGACCCAGTACTTC. Filled out from reference TRBV29-1 and TRBJ2-5, the complete variable domain reads SAVISQKPSRDICQRGTSLTIQCQVDSQVTMMFWYRQQPGQSLTLIATANQGSEATYESGFVIDKFPISRPNLTFSTLTVSNMSPEDSSIYLCSVEDPPGGETQYFGPGTRLLVL.

With regard to this clonotype: Possible read error: a much larger clone is one base away. The gene calls are TRBV7-3 and TRBJ1-6; no reliable D call. Trimming shortened V by 2 bases and J by 8 bases, and 16 bases separated the two germline ends. CDR1 and CDR2 from the germline V gene are SGHTA and FQGTGA. The CDR3 extends over 16 amino acids. The CDR3 spells CASSLRQASQYSPLHF. The CDR3, as DNA: TGTGCCAGCAGCTTACGGCAGGCGTCTCAATATTCACCCCTCCACTTT.

This clonotype appeared many times. The rearrangement uses TRBV12-3 or TRBV12-4 and TRBJ1-1; D gene ambiguous. The CDR3 is 13 residues long. Trimming stripped 3 bases from V and 1 base from J, with 6 bases between. The CDR3 nucleotides read TGTGCCAGCAGTTTTCGTAAGAACACTGAAGCTTTCTTT. It is translated as CASSFRKNTEAFF.